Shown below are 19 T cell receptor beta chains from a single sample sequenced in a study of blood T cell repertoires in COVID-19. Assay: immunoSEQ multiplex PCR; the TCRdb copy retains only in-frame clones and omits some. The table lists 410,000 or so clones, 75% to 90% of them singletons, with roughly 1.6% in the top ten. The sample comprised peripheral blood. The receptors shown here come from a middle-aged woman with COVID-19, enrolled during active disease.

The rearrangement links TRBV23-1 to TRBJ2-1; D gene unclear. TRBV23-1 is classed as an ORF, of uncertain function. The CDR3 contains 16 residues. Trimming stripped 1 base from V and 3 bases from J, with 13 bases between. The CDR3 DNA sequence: TGCGCCAGCAGTCAATACGACACCCCGATCTACAATGAGCAGTTCTTC. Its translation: CASSQYDTPIYNEQFF.

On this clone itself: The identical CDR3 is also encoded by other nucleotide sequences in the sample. This CDR3 reads CASSRQGNTEAFF. The CDR3 bases are TGTGCCAGCAGTAGACAGGGGAACACTGAAGCTTTCTTT. The V and J genes are TRBV6-2 or TRBV6-3 and TRBJ1-1; 7 bases agree with TRBD1. Germline CDR1 MNHEY, CDR2 SVGEGT. This CDR3 has 13 residues. J was trimmed by 1 base and V by 5 bases; bases with no gene match: 1.

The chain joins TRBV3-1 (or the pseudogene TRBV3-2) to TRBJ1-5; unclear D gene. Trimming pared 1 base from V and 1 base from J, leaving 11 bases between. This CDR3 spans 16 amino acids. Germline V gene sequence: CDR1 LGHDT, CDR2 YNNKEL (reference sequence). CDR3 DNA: TGTGCCAGCAGCCAAGCGGGAGGAAGGAGCAATCAGCCCCAGCATTTT. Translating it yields CASSQAGGRSNQPQHF.

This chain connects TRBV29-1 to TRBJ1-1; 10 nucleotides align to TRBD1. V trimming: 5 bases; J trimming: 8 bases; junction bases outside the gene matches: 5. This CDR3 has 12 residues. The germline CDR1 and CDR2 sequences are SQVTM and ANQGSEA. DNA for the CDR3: TGCAGCGTTTCCGACAGGGGGCGGGAAGCTTTCTTT. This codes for CSVSDRGREAFF.

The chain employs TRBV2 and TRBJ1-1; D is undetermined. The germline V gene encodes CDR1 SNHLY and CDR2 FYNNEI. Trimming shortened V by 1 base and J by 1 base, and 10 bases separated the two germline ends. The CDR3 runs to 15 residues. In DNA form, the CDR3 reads TGTGCCAGCAGTGAAGAACGGGCGGGGAACACTGAAGCTTTCTTT. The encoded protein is CASSEERAGNTEAFF.

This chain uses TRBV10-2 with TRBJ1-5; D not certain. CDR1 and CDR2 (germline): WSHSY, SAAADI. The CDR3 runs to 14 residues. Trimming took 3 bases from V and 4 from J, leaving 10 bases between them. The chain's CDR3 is CASSESERNQPQHF. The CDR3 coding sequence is TGCGCCAGCAGTGAATCGGAGAGAAATCAGCCCCAGCATTTT.

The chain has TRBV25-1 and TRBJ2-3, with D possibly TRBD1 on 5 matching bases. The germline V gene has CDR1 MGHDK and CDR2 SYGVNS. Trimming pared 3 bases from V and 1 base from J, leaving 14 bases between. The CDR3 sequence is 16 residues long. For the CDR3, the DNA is TGTGCCAGCAGTGATTTGAGGACACTCGGCACAGATACGCAGTATTTT. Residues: CASSDLRTLGTDTQYF.

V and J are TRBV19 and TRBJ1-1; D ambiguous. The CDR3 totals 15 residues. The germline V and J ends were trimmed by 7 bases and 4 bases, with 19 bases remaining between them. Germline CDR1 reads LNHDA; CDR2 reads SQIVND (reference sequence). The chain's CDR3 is CASTGIRGLGTEAFF. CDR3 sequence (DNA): TGTGCCAGTACCGGGATCAGAGGGTTGGGCACTGAAGCTTTCTTT.

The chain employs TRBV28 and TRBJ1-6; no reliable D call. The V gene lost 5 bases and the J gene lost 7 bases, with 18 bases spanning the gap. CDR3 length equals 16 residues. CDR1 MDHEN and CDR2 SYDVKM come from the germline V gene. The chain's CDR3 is CASSPRSTRSNSPLHF. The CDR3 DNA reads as TGTGCCAGCAGTCCCCGGTCGACGCGGTCCAATTCACCCCTCCACTTT.

The CDR3 DNA sequence: TGTGCCAGCAGCTCCGCGACTAGCGGGACTTACAATGAGCAGTTCTTC. Residues: CASSSATSGTYNEQFF. This chain uses TRBV5-4 with TRBJ2-1, with TRBD2 matching 11 bases. The CDR3 runs 16 residues. V trimming: 3 bases; J trimming: 4 bases; junction bases outside the gene matches: 6. Germline V lookup: CDR1 SGHNT, CDR2 YYREEE (reference sequence). Full variable domain (outside the CDR3, taken from reference TRBV5-4 and TRBJ2-1): ETGVTQSPTHLIKTRGQQVTLRCSSQSGHNTVSWYQQALGQGPQFIFQYYREEENGRGNFPPRFSGLQFPNYSSELNVNALELDDSALYLCASSSATSGTYNEQFFGPGTRLTVL.

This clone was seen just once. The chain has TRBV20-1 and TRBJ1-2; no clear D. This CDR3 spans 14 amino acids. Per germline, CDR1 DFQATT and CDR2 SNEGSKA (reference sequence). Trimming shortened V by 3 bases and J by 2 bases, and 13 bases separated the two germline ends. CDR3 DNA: TGCAGTGCTAGTACGAGGGTGGGGAACTATGGCTACACCTTC. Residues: CSASTRVGNYGYTF.

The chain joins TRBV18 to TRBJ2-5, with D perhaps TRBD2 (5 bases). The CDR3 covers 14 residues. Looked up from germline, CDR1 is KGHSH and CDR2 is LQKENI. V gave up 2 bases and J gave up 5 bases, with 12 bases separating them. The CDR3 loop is CASSPRGSEETQYF. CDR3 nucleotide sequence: TGTGCCAGCTCACCAAGAGGGTCGGAGGAGACCCAGTACTTC.

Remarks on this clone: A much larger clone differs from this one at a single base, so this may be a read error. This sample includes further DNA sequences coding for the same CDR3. CDR3 DNA: TGTGCCAGCAGTCCCGGGACAGTCTATGGCTACACCTTC. It translates to CASSPGTVYGYTF. The chain is built from TRBV6-2 or TRBV6-3 and TRBJ1-2; 7 positions agree with TRBD1. This CDR3 has 13 residues. Unmatched junction bases numbered 4, after V lost 5 bases and J lost 4 bases. Germline assignment: CDR1 MNHEY and CDR2 SVGEGT.

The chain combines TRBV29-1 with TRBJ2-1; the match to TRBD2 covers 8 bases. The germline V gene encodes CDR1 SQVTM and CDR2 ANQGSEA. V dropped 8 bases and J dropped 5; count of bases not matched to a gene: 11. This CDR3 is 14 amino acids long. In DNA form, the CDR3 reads TGCAGCACCGGGCGGCGGGGGGACCACAATGAGCAGTTCTTC. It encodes CSTGRRGDHNEQFF.

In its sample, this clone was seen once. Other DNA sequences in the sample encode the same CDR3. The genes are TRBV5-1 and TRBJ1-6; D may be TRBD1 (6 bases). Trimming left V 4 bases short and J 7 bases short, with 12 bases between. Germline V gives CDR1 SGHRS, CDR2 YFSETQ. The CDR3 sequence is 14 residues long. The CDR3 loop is CASSLAQGNSPLHF. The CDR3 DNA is TGCGCCAGCAGCCTCGCGCAGGGGAATTCACCCCTCCACTTT.

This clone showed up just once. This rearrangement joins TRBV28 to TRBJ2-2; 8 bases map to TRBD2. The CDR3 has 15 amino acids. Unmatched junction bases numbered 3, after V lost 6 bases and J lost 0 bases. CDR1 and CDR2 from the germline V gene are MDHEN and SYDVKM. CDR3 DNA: TGTGCCAGCAGCGCGACTAGCGCGAACACCGGGGAGCTGTTTTTT. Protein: CASSATSANTGELFF. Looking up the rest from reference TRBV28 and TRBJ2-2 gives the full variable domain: DVKVTQSSRYLVKRTGEKVFLECVQDMDHENMFWYRQDPGLGLRLIYFSYDVKMKEKGDIPEGYSVSREKKERFSLILESASTNQTSMYLCASSATSANTGELFFGEGSRLTVL.

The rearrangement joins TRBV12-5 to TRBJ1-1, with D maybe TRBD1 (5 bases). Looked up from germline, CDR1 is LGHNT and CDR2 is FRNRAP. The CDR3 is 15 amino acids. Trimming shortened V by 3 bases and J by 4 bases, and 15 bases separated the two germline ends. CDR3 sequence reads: CASGFGGVMGTEAFF. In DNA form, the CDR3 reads TGTGCTAGTGGTTTCGGAGGGGTTATGGGCACTGAAGCTTTCTTT.

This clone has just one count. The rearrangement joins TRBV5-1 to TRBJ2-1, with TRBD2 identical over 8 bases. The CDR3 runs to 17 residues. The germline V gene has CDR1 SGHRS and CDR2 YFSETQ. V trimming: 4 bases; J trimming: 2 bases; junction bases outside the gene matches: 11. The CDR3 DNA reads TGCGCCAGCAGCGTTAGGGCTAGCGGGCAGACCTACAATGAGCAGTTCTTC. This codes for CASSVRASGQTYNEQFF.

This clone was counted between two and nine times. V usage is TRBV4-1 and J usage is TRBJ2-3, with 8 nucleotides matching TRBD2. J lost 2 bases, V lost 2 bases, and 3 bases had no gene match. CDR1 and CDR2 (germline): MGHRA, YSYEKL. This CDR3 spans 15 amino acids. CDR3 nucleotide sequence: TGCGCCAGCAGCCAACAGCGGGAGAACACAGATACGCAGTATTTT. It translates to CASSQQRENTDTQYF.